The 15 T cell receptor beta chains below all came from one sample that was sequenced in a study of T cell repertoires in cytomegalovirus infection (dated by TCRdb to the late 2010s). Sequencing relied on an Illumina HiSeq 1500. Through fastp at Q25 and MiXCR, TCRdb rebuilt clones from the public reads, retaining in-frame beta chains. Rows with one shared CDR3 protein collapse into an entry with the most common genes and DNA. The sample contains more than 200,000 distinct CDR3 sequences, around 9% of them found a single time. Roughly 16% of the sample belongs to the ten largest clones. Source material: PBMCs. The receptors were sampled from a human donor in good health (CMV status not recorded). Some clones in this sample may be carry-over from other donors' samples.

This clonotype was counted many times. The chain uses TRBV27 and TRBJ1-5, with D uncertain. In germline, CDR1 is MNHEY, CDR2 SMNVEV (reference sequence). V lost 2 bases and J lost 2, with 13 bases in between. CDR3 length: 16 residues. CDR3 protein: CASSLAPTTGNQPQHF. CDR3 nucleotide sequence: TGTGCCAGCAGTTTAGCCCCGACTACGGGCAATCAGCCCCAGCATTTT.

This clonotype was detected many times. This chain joins TRBV7-2 and TRBJ2-7; TRBD1 agrees at 7 bases. CDR1 is SGHTA and CDR2 is FQGNSA in the germline V gene. The J segment lost 3 bases and the V segment lost 0 bases, leaving 5 bases of the junction unmatched. The CDR3 sequence is 15 residues long. The CDR3 sequence: CASSLAPTGNYEQYF. The CDR3 coding sequence is TGTGCCAGCAGCTTAGCCCCGACAGGGAACTACGAGCAGTACTTC. Looking up the rest from reference TRBV7-2 and TRBJ2-7 gives the full variable domain: GAGVSQSPSNKVTEKGKDVELRCDPISGHTALYWYRQSLGQGLEFLIYFQGNSAPDKSGLPSDRFSAERTGGSVSTLTIQRTQQEDSAVYLCASSLAPTGNYEQYFGPGTRLTVT.

This clonotype was counted many times. The rearrangement joins TRBV7-6 to TRBJ2-7, with D possibly being TRBD2 (7 bases). The CDR3 consists of 15 residues. Between the trimmed V and J ends, which lost 4 bases and 2 bases, there was a span of 15 bases. Per germline, CDR1 SGHVS and CDR2 FNYEAQ. CDR3 sequence reads: CASSSSPGGPYEQYF. Written as DNA, the CDR3 is TGTGCCAGCAGCTCTTCCCCCGGGGGGCCCTACGAGCAGTACTTC.

This clonotype was found a few times. The J gene is TRBJ1-4, the V gene TRBV2, with D unresolved. This CDR3 is built from 15 residues. Trimming took off 6 bases at V and 0 bases at J, with 11 bases between the two ends. Germline assignment: CDR1 SNHLY and CDR2 FYNNEI. CDR3 sequence: CASRGWQTTNEKLFF. The CDR3 bases are TGTGCCAGCAGGGGTTGGCAGACAACTAATGAAAAACTGTTTTTT.

This clonotype was found a few times. The V and J genes are TRBV20-1 and TRBJ1-5; D is unclear. The CDR3 runs to 16 residues. Trimming removed 0 bases from V and 0 bases from J, with 12 bases in between. Germline CDR1 DFQATT, CDR2 SNEGSKA (reference sequence). Written as DNA, the CDR3 is TGCAGTGCTAGAGATCCAGCGGAAGCTAGCAATCAGCCCCAGCATTTT. Protein sequence: CSARDPAEASNQPQHF.

This clonotype was recorded many times. The chain employs TRBV6-1 and TRBJ1-2; D uncertain. Trimming shortened V by 1 base and J by 4 bases, and 10 bases separated the two germline ends. The CDR3 runs to 14 residues. The germline CDR1 and CDR2 sequences are MNHNS and SASEGT. For the CDR3, the DNA is TGTGCCAGCAGTGAAGAGGCCAGAGGCTATGGCTACACCTTC. Protein: CASSEEARGYGYTF.

A word on this clonotype: It may be a read error: a sequence one base away is much more abundant. The rearrangement joins TRBV6-6 to TRBJ1-6, with TRBD1 matching over 8 bases. In germline, CDR1 is MNHNY, CDR2 SVGAGI (reference sequence). Germline trimming cut 6 bases from V and 5 bases from J; bases unmatched to any gene: 3. The length of the CDR3 is 14 residues. In nucleotides, the CDR3 is TGTGCCAGCAGCCCGGACAGGGATAATTCACCCCTCCACTTT. It translates to CASSPDRDNSPLHF.

The CDR3 nucleotides are TGTGCCAGCAGCTTGGCCGACCGCTACACCTTC. Protein: CASSLADRYTF. The chain couples TRBV5-4 to TRBJ1-2; D is uncertain. CDR3 length: 11 residues. Germline values: CDR1 SGHNT, CDR2 YYREEE (reference sequence). V was clipped by 0 bases and J by 9 bases, with 6 bases between them. The full variable domain, its missing parts supplied by reference TRBV5-4 and TRBJ1-2, is ETGVTQSPTHLIKTRGQQVTLRCSSQSGHNTVSWYQQALGQGPQFIFQYYREEENGRGNFPPRFSGLQFPNYSSELNVNALELDDSALYLCASSLADRYTFGSGTRLTVV.

This clonotype was picked up many times. The V call is TRBV7-2, the J call TRBJ2-1; 10 bases line up with TRBD2. The V gene's germline CDR1 is SGHTA and CDR2 FQGNSA. CDR3 length: 15 amino acids. J lost 2 bases, V lost 3 bases, and 1 base had no gene match. This CDR3 reads CASSFSGGTYNEQFF. In DNA form, the CDR3 reads TGTGCCAGCAGCTTTAGCGGGGGGACCTACAATGAGCAGTTCTTC.

This clonotype appeared many times. Here the CDR3 reads CASSPWDRGIEAFF. DNA for the CDR3: TGTGCCAGCAGCCCCTGGGACAGGGGGATTGAAGCTTTCTTT. The chain carries TRBV7-2 and TRBJ1-1, with TRBD1 matching over 11 bases. CDR1 SGHTA and CDR2 FQGNSA come from the germline V gene. CDR3 length: 14 residues. With 5 bases clipped from V and 7 bases from J, the junction kept 6 bases outside the gene matches.

This clonotype was counted ten times or more. The chain uses TRBV28 and TRBJ1-5, with TRBD1 identical over 7 bases. CDR1 and CDR2 from the germline V gene are MDHEN and SYDVKM. This CDR3 spans 15 amino acids. The junction had 4 bases not matched to a gene; V was cut back by 2 bases and J by 3 bases. CDR3 coding DNA: TGTGCCAGCAGTTTAACCAGGGGGATCAATCAGCCCCAGCATTTT. The encoded protein is CASSLTRGINQPQHF. The full variable domain, its missing parts supplied by reference TRBV28 and TRBJ1-5, is DVKVTQSSRYLVKRTGEKVFLECVQDMDHENMFWYRQDPGLGLRLIYFSYDVKMKEKGDIPEGYSVSREKKERFSLILESASTNQTSMYLCASSLTRGINQPQHFGDGTRLSIL.

In its sample, this clonotype was seen many times. The rearrangement links TRBV4-1 to TRBJ1-2; D is unresolved. Germline lookup yields CDR1 MGHRA and CDR2 YSYEKL. This CDR3 has 12 amino acids. Deletions cut 0 bases from V and 7 bases from J, with 6 bases between. This chain's CDR3 is CASSQDSFGYTF. In DNA, the CDR3 is TGCGCCAGCAGCCAAGATAGCTTTGGCTACACCTTC.

This clonotype has only one observation. A much larger clonotype is one base distant, so this may be a read error. The rearrangement links TRBV7-2 to TRBJ1-4; D call uncertain. V lost 0 bases, J lost 4 bases, and 9 bases lay in between. This CDR3 contains 15 residues. Germline-derived CDR1 and CDR2 are SGHTA and FQGNSA. CDR3 protein: CASSLARESNEKLFF. DNA for the CDR3: TGTGCCAGCAGCTTAGCTCGGGAAAGTAATGAAAAACTGTTTTTT.

This chain uses TRBV12-3 or TRBV12-4 with TRBJ2-5, with 9 bases identical to TRBD1. V lost 6 bases to trimming and J lost 5 bases; unmatched junction nucleotides: 7. The CDR3 runs 14 residues. CDR3 region: CASRGDRDGETQYF. The DNA of the CDR3 is TGTGCCAGCAGGGGGGACAGGGACGGGGAGACCCAGTACTTC.

This clonotype has ten or more counts. The chain recombines TRBV7-2 with TRBJ1-1, with TRBD1 as a possible D gene (6 bases). Trimming removed 2 bases at V and 5 bases at J, with 18 bases between. CDR3 length: 16 amino acids. CDR1 is SGHTA and CDR2 is FQGNSA in the germline V gene. The CDR3 DNA is TGTGCCAGCAGCTTATCGACAGGCACCGTCGGAACTGAAGCTTTCTTT. Amino acid sequence: CASSLSTGTVGTEAFF.